The T cell receptor (beta chain) under discussion was sequenced for a study of blood T cell repertoires in COVID-19. Study-wide background: Nucleic acid was either cDNA or gDNA, and it came from T cells, B-cell-depleted T cells, or PBMCs.

In the authors' methods: Estimated nucleated cell counts came from reference gene primer amplification. TCRdb keeps only in-frame clones here, not all; method: immunoSEQ multiplex PCR. V and J calls and clone size are copied from that table; D and trimming were computed from the DNA. The table records fewer than 450,000 clones, approximately 85% of them present only once. This CDR3 spans 13 amino acids. Germline CDR1 reads SNHLY; CDR2 reads FYNNEI. The V and J ends lost 6 bases and 2 bases, in that order; junction bases with no gene match: 3. Source material: PBMCs or T cells enriched from blood (not recorded which). This TCR was sampled from a woman aged 40 to 50 with acute COVID-19. The chain recombines TRBV2 with TRBJ2-7; 8 bases fit TRBD1. This CDR3 is CASRRTGTYEQYF. CDR3 nucleotides: TGTGCCAGCAGGAGGACAGGGACCTACGAGCAGTACTTC.